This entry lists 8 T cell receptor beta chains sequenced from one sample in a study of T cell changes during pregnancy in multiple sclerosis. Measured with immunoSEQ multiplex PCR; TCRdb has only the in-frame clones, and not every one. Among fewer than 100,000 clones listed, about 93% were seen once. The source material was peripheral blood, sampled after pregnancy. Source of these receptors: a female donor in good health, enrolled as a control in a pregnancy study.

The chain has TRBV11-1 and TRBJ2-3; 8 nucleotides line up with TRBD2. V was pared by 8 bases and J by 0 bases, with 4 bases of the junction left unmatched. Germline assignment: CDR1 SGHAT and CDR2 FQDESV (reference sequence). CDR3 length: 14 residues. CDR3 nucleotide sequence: TGTGCCAGCGTATCGGGGGGGAGCACAGATACGCAGTATTTT. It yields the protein CASVSGGSTDTQYF. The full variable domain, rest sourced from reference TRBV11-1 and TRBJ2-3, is EAEVAQSPRYKITEKSQAVAFWCDPISGHATLYWYRQILGQGPELLVQFQDESVVDDSQLPKDRFSAERLKGVDSTLKIQPAELGDSAMYLCASVSGGSTDTQYFGPGTRLTVL.

This CDR3 is CASSYPGDGNEKLFF. For the CDR3, the DNA is TGTGCCAGCAGCTACCCAGGGGACGGGAATGAAAAACTGTTTTTT. V is TRBV7-9 and J is TRBJ1-4; possibly TRBD1 for D (6 bases). Trimming took 4 bases from V and 5 from J, leaving 14 bases between them. Germline V gives CDR1 SEHNR, CDR2 FQNEAQ (reference sequence). This CDR3 is 15 amino acids long.

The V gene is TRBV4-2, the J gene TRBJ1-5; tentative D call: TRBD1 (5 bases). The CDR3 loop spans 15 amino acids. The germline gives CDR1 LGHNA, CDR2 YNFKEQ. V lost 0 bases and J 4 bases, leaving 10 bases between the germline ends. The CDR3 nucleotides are TGTGCCAGCAGCCAAGAGGCGACAGCTAATCAGCCCCAGCATTTT. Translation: CASSQEATANQPQHF.

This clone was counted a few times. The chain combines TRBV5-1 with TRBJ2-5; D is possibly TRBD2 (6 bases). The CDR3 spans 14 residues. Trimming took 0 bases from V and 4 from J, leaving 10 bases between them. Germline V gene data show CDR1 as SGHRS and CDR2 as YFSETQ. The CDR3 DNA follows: TGCGCCAGCAGCTTGGATGAAGCGGGAGAGACCCAGTACTTC. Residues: CASSLDEAGETQYF.

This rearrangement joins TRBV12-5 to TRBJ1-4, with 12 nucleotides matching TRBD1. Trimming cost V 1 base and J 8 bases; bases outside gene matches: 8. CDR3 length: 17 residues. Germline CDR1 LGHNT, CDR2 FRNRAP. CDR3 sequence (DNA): TGTGCTAGTGGTTTGGGAACCACCGGGACAGGGGGCGAAAAACTGTTTTTT. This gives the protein CASGLGTTGTGGEKLFF.

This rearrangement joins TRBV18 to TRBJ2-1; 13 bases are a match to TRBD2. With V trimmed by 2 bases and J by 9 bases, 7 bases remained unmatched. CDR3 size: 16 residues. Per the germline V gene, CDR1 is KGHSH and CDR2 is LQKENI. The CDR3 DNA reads TGTGCCAGCTCACCAACACTAGCGGGAGGGTTGGCTGAGCAGTTCTTC. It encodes CASSPTLAGGLAEQFF. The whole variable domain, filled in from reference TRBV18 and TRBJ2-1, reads NAGVMQNPRHLVRRRGQEARLRCSPMKGHSHVYWYRQLPEEGLKFMVYLQKENIIDESGMPKERFSAEFPKEGPSILRIQQVVRGDSAAYFCASSPTLAGGLAEQFFGPGTRLTVL.

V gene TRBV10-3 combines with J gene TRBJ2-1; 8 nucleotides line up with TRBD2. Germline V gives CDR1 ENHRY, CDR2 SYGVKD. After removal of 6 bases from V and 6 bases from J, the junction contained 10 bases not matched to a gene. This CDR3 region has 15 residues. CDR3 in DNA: TGTGCCATCAGGGGCGTGGGACTAGTAGTCAATGAGCAGTTCTTC. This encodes CAIRGVGLVVNEQFF.

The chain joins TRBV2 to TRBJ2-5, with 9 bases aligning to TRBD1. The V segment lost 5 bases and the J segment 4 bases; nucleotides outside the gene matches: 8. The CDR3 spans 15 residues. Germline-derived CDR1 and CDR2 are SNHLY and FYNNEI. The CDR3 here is CASSRDRGVGETQYF. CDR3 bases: TGTGCCAGCAGTAGAGACAGGGGGGTGGGAGAGACCCAGTACTTC.